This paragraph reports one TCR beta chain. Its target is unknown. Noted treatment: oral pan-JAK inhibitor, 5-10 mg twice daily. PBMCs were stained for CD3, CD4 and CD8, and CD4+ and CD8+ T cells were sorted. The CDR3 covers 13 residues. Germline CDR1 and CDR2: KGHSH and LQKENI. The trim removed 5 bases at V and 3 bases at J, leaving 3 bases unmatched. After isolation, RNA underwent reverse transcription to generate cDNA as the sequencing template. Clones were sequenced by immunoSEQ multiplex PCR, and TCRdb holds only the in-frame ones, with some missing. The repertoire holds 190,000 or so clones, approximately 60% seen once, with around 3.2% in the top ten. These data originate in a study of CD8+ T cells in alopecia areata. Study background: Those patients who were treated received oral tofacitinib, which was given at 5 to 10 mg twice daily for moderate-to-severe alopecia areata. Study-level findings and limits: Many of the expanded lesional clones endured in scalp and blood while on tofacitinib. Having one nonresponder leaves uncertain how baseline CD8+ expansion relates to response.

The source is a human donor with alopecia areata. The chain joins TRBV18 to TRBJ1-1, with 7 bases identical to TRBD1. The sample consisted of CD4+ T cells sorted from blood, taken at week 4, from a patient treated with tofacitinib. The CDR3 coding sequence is TGTGCCAGCTCATCAGGGGGGGACACTGAAGCTTTCTTT. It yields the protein CASSSGGDTEAFF.